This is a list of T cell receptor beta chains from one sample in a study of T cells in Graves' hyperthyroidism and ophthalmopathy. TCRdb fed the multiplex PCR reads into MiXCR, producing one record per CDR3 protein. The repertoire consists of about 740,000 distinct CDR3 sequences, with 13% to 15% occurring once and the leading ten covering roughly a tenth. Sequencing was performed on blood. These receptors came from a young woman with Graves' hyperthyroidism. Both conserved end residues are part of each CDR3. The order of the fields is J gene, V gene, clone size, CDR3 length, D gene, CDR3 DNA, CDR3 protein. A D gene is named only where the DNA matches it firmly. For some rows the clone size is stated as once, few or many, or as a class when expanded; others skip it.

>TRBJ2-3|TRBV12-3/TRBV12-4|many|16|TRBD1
TGTGCCAGCAGATCCCCGACAGGGGGCGGTACAGATACGCAGTATTTT
CASRSPTGGGTDTQYF
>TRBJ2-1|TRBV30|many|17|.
TGTGCCTGGAGTAGTTCGCAGGGATTAGGCTACTACAATGAGCAGTTCTTC
CAWSSSQGLGYYNEQFF
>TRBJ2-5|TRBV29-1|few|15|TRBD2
TGCAGCGTGTGGGGTCGCGGGAGACACCAAGAGACCCAGTACTTC
CSVWGRGRHQETQYF
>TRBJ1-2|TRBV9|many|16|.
TGTGCCAGCAGCGACCAGACAGGTTTTACTAACTATGGCTACACCTTC
CASSDQTGFTNYGYTF
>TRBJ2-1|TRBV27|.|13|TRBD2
TGTGCCAGCAGGACCGGGACTAACAATGAGCAGTTCTTC
CASRTGTNNEQFF
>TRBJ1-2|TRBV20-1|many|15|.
TGCAGTGTCAAGGACGGCGGCGGACGAAACTATGGCTACACCTTC
CSVKDGGGRNYGYTF
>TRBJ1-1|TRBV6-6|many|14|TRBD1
TGTGCCAGCAGTTACCTAGGGGGCCGAACTGAAGCTTTCTTT
CASSYLGGRTEAFF
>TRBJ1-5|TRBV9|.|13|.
TGTGCCAGCAGCTTTAACGGGGTTCAGCCCCAGCATTTT
CASSFNGVQPQHF
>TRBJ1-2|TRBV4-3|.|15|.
TGCGCCAGCAGCCAGGTCGAGAGCAGTGTTAAGGGCTACACCTTC
CASSQVESSVKGYTF
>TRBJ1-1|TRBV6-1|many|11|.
TGTGCCAGCAGGGCGAACACTGAAGCTTTCTTT
CASRANTEAFF
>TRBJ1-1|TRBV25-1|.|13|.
TGTGCCAGCAGCTACAGGGAGGGGACTGAAGCTTTCTTT
CASSYREGTEAFF
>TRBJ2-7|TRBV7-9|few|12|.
TGTGCCAGCAGCTTAGGGTCGGCTGAGCAGTACTTC
CASSLGSAEQYF
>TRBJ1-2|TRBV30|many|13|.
TGTGCCTGGAGTGCTGGGGGCAGCTATGGCTACACCTTC
CAWSAGGSYGYTF
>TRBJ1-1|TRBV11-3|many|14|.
TGTGCCAGCACCTTGGGTCAGGGTGGCACTGAAGCTTTCTTT
CASTLGQGGTEAFF
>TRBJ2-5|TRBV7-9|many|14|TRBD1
TGTGCCAGCAGCGCCTATACAGGGGAGTGGGCCCAGTACTTC
CASSAYTGEWAQYF
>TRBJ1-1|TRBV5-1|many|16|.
TGCGCCAGCAGCTCACAAGACCAGGGTTTTAGCACTGAAGCTTTCTTT
CASSSQDQGFSTEAFF
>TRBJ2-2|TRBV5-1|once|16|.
TGCGCCAGCAGCTTGGGTCGTCAGACGAACACCGGGGAGCTGTTTTTT
CASSLGRQTNTGELFF
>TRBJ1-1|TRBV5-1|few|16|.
TGCGCCAGCAGCCCACGAGGGGGGAGGCTAAACACTGAAGCTTTCTTT
CASSPRGGRLNTEAFF
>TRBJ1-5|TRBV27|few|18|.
TGTGCCAGCAGTTTATTCCCTCCCGGGTGGGGACGCAATCAGCCCCAGCATTTT
CASSLFPPGWGRNQPQHF
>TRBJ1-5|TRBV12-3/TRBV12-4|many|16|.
TGTGCCAGCAGTCCCACGGGGGGACTTAGCAATCAGCCCCAGCATTTT
CASSPTGGLSNQPQHF
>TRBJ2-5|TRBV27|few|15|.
TGTGCCAGCAGTCCAGGGGACCCCAACTTGGAGACCCAGTACTTC
CASSPGDPNLETQYF
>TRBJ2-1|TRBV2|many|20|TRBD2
TGTGCCAGCAGTGGTCGACTAGCGGACACGCGGAAGAGCTCCTACAATGAGCAGTTCTTC
CASSGRLADTRKSSYNEQFF
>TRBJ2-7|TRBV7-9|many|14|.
TGTGCCAGCAGCTACATACAGGGTACCAACGAGCAGTACTTC
CASSYIQGTNEQYF
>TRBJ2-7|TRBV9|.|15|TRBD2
TGTGCCAGCAGCTCCCACGGGGGACTAGCAAGCGAGCAGTACTTC
CASSSHGGLASEQYF
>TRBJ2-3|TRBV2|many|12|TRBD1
TGTGCCAGCAGGGGACAGGCAGATACGCAGTATTTT
CASRGQADTQYF
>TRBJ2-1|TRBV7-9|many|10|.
TGTGCCACGGACGACCGGGAGCAGTTCTTC
CATDDREQFF
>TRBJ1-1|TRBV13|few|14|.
TGTGCCAGCAGCTTCCGGGACCCCAAAAGCGAGGCTTTCTTT
CASSFRDPKSEAFF
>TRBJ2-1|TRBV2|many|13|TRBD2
TGTGCCAGCAGTACCCGGGGGGGAGTTGAGCAGTTCTTC
CASSTRGGVEQFF
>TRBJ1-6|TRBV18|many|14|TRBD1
TGTGCCAGCTCACCCGACAGGGGGAACTCACCCCTCCACTTT
CASSPDRGNSPLHF
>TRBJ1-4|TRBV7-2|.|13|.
TGTGCCAGCAGCTTAGTAGGCAGGGAAAAACTGTTTTTT
CASSLVGREKLFF
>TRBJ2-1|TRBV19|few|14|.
TGTGCCAGTAGTATAGGGGGCACCTACAATGAGCAGTTCTTC
CASSIGGTYNEQFF
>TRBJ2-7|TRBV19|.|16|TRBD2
TGTGCCAGTAGTATAGTGGGTAGCGGGAGCTCCTACGAGCAGTACTTC
CASSIVGSGSSYEQYF
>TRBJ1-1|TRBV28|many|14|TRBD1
TGTGCCAGCAGTTTGAGGGGGCTTAACACTGAAGCTTTCTTT
CASSLRGLNTEAFF
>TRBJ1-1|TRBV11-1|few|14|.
TGTGCCGGCAGCTTATACAAAGGGGTTGGTGAAGCTTTCTTT
CAGSLYKGVGEAFF
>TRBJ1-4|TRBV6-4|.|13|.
TGTGCCCCGTTGAGGGTGGTTAATGAAAAACTGTTTTTT
CAPLRVVNEKLFF
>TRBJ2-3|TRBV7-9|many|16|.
TGTGCCAGCAGCCCAGAGGGGGGCCCCCTCACAGATACGCAGTATTTT
CASSPEGGPLTDTQYF
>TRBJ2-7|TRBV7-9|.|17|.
TGTGCCAGCAGTCTAGATAACGACGGACAGTCACCCTACGAGCAGTACTTC
CASSLDNDGQSPYEQYF
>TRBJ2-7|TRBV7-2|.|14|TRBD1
TGTGCCAGCAGCTTATTAGAGGGGGCGTACGAGCAGTACTTC
CASSLLEGAYEQYF
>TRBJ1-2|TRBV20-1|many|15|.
TGCAGTGCATCTCTTGACAGATTGAATCTCTATGGCTACACCTTC
CSASLDRLNLYGYTF
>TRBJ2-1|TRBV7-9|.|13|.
TGTGCCACCCAGGGGACGGAAAACAATGAGCAGTTCTTC
CATQGTENNEQFF
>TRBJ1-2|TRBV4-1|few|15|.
TGCGCCAGCAGCCAAGACGGGACCGGGGGATATGGCTACACCTTC
CASSQDGTGGYGYTF
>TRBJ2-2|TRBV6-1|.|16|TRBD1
TGTGCCAGCAGGTCCGGGACAGGGGGGAACACCGGGGAGCTGTTTTTT
CASRSGTGGNTGELFF
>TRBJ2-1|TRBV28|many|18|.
TGTGCCAGCAGTTCCTCCCCCCGAACGGGATGGTCCTACAATGAGCAGTTCTTC
CASSSSPRTGWSYNEQFF
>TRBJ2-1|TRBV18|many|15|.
TGTGCCAGCTCACCACCAACTATAGGGTACAATGAGCAGTTCTTC
CASSPPTIGYNEQFF
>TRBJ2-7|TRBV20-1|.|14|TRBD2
TGCAGTGCTAGAGCCGGGACTAGGAACGGCGAGCAGTACTTC
CSARAGTRNGEQYF
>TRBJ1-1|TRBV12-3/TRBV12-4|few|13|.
TGTGCCAGCAGAAAAATAGGTGACACTGAAGCTTTCTTT
CASRKIGDTEAFF
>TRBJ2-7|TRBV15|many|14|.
TGTGCCACCAGCGCCCGAAGTGGCTCCTACGAGCAGTACTTC
CATSARSGSYEQYF
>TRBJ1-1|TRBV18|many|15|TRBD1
TGTGCCAGCTCAAGGTGGACAGGGGAGGTCACTGAAGCTTTCTTT
CASSRWTGEVTEAFF
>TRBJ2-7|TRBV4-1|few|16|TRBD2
TGCGCCAGCAGCCAAGATCAGGGACTAGCGGGATACGAGCAGTACTTC
CASSQDQGLAGYEQYF
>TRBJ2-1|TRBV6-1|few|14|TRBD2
TGTGCCAGCAGCTTCGAAGCGGGGAACACTGAGCAGTTCTTC
CASSFEAGNTEQFF
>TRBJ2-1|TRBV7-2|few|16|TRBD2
TGCGCCAGCAGACAAACTAGCGGGAGTTCCTACAATGAGCAGTTCTTC
CASRQTSGSSYNEQFF
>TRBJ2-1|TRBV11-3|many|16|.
TGTGCCAGCAGCCCTCGGGGATTGACAGTAACCCCAGAGCAGTTCTTC
CASSPRGLTVTPEQFF
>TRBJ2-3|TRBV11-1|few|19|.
TGTGCCAGCAGCTTAATTCGAAGGGGCCAGAAGGGCCCCACAGATACGCAGTATTTT
CASSLIRRGQKGPTDTQYF
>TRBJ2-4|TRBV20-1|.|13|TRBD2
TGCAGTGCTAGGGAACTCCGCGGGGGCATTCAGTACTTC
CSARELRGGIQYF
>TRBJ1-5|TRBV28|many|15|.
TGTGCCAGCAGTCCAACAGGGCGCGGAAATCAGCCCCAGCATTTT
CASSPTGRGNQPQHF
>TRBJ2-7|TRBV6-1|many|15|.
TGTGCCAGCAGTCCTAACCGGGGAGTAACCTACGAGCAGTACTTC
CASSPNRGVTYEQYF
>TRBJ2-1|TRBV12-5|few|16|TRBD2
TGTGCTAGTGGTCCGGGGGGCGCGGGAGGGTACAATGAGCAGTTCTTC
CASGPGGAGGYNEQFF
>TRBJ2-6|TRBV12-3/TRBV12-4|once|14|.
TGTGCCAGCTGTCGGGCCTCTGGGGCCAACGTCCTGACTTTC
CASCRASGANVLTF